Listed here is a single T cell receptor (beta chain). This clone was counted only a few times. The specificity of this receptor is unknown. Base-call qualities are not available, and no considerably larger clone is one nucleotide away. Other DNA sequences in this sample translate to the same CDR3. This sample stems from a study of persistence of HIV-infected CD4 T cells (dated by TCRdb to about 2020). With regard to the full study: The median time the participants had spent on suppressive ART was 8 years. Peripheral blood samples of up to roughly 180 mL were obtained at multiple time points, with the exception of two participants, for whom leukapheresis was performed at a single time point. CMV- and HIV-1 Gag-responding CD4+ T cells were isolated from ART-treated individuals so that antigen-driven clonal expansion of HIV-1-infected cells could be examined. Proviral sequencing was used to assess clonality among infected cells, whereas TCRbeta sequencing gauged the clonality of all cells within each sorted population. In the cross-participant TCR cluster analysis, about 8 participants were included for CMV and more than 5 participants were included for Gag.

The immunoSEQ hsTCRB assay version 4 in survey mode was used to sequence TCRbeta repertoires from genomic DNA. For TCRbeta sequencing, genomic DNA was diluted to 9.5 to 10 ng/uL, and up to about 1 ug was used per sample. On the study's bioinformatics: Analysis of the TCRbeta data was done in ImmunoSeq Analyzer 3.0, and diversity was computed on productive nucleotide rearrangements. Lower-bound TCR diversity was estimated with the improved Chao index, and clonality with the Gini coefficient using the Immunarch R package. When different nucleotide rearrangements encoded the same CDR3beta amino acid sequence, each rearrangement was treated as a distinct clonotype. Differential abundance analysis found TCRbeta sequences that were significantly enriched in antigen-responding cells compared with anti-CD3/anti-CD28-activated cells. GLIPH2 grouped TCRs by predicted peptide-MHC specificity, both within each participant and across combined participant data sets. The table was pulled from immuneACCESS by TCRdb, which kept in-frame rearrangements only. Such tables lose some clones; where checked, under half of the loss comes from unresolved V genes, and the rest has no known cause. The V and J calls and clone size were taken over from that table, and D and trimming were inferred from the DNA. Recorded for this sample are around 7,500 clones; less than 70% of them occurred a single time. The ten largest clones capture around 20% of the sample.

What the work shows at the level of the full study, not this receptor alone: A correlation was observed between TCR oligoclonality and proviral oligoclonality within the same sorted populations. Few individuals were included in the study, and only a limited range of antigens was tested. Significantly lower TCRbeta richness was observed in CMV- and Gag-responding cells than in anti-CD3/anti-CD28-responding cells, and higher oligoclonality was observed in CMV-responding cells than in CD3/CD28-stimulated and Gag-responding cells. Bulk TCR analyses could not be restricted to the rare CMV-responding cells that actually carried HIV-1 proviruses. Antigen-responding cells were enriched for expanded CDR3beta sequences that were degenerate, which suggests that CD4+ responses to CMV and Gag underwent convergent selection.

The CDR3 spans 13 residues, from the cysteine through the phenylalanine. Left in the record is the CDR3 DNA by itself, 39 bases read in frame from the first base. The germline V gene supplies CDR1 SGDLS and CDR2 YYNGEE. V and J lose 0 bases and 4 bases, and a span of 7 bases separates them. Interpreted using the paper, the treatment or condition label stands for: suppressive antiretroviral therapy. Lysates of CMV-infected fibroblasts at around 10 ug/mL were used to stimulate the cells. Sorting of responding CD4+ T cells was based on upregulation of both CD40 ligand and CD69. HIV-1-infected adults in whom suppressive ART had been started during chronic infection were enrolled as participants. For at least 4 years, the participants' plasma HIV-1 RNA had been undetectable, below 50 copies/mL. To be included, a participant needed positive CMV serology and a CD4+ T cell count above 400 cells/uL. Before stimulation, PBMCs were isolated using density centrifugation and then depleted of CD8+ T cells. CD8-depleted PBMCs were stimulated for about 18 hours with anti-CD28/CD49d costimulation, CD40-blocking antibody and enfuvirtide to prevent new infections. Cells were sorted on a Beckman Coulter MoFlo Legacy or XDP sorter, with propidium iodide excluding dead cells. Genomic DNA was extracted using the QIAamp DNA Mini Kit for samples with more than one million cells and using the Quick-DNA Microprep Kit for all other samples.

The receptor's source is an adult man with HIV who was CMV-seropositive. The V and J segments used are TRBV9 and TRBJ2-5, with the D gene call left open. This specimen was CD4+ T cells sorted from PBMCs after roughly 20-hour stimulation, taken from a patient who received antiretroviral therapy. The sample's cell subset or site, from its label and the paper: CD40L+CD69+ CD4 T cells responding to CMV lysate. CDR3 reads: CASSVARGETQYF. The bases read TGTGCCAGCAGCGTAGCTAGAGGAGAGACCCAGTACTTC. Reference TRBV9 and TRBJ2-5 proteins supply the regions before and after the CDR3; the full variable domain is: DSGVTQTPKHLITATGQRVTLRCSPRSGDLSVYWYQQSLDQGLQFLIQYYNGEERAKGNILERFSAQQFPDLHSELNLSSLELGDSALYFCASSVARGETQYFGPGTRLLVL.